The 2 T cell receptor beta chains below come from one sample, sequenced in a study of monozygotic twins with inflammatory bowel disease. TCRdb reanalyzed the 5' RACE reads and collapses them to one entry per CDR3 protein, without DNA. The specimen's table records about 380,000 distinct CDR3 sequences. Sequencing was carried out using blood. These receptors originate from a human donor with ulcerative colitis or Crohn's disease, or a healthy co-twin of an affected twin (not recorded which).

This chain links TRBV5-1 with TRBJ1-4; TCRdb's assignment of TRBD1 cannot be checked, as there is no DNA. The CDR3 runs to 15 residues. Germline CDR1 reads SGHRS; CDR2 reads YFSETQ. The CDR3 loop is CASSPGQGSGKKLFF. Supplemented by reference TRBV5-1 and TRBJ1-4, the full variable domain reads KAGVTQTPRYLIKTRGQQVTLSCSPISGHRSVSWYQQTPGQGLQFLFEYFSETQRNKGNFPGRFSGRQFSNSRSEMNVSTLELGDSALYLCASSPGQGSGKKLFFGSGTQLSVL.

This chain connects TRBV4-1 to TRBJ2-2; TCRdb indicates TRBD1, and absent DNA this call remains unverified. CDR3 length: 17 amino acids. Germline assignment: CDR1 MGHRA and CDR2 YSYEKL. This CDR3 reads CASSQDPARDRGGELFF.